This T cell receptor (beta chain) was sequenced for a study of vaccination effects on CD4 cells after COVID-19. CDR3 size: 14 residues. Germline V lookup: CDR1 SGHRS, CDR2 YFSETQ. V shed 4 bases, J shed 4 bases, and the junction held 6 bases outside the gene matches. Assay used: immunoSEQ multiplex PCR; TCRdb lists only in-frame clones, some missing. The table has about 79,000 clones, approximately 74% seen once. Regarding this clone: What it binds is unknown.

Before sequencing, viral peptide pools were used by the ViraFEST assay to expand antigen-specific CD4+ T cells. CD4+ T cell isolation took place after 10 days of culture. Days 3 and 7 saw half the medium replaced with IL-2 medium. The sequence was obtained from a human donor who received a COVID-19 vaccine. The genes are TRBV5-1 and TRBJ2-5, with 8 bases matching TRBD2. Source: CD4+ T cells from PBMCs cultured with HCoV-229E spike peptides, taken before COVID-19 vaccination. CDR3 DNA sequence: TGCGCCAGCAGCCCGGGACGGGGGGGAGAGACCCAGTACTTC. As protein: CASSPGRGGETQYF.